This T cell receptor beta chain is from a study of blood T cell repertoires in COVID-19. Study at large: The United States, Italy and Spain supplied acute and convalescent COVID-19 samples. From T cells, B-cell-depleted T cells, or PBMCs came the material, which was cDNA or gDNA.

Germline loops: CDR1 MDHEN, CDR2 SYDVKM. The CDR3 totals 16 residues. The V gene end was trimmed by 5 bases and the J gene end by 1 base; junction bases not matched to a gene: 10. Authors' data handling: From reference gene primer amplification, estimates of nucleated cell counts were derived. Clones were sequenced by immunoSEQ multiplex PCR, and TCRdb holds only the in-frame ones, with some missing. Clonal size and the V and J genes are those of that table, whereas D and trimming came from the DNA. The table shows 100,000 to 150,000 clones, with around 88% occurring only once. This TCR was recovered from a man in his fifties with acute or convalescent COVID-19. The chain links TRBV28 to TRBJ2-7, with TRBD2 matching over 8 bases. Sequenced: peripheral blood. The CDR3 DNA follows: TGTGCCAGCAGTCCGGCGGGGGGAGCGGAGTCCTACGAGCAGTACTTC. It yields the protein CASSPAGGAESYEQYF.